These 4 T cell receptor beta chains originate from one sample sequenced in a study of blood T cell repertoires in COVID-19. Clones were read by immunoSEQ multiplex PCR, and TCRdb kept only the in-frame ones, dropping some. The sample has under 120,000 clones; around 80% are singletons. The specimen was peripheral blood. Receptor source: a man aged 70 or older with active or convalescent COVID-19.

The V gene is TRBV2, the J gene TRBJ2-5, with D perhaps TRBD2 (5 bases). This CDR3 region has 14 residues. Germline assignment: CDR1 SNHLY and CDR2 FYNNEI. Between the trimmed V and J ends, which lost 6 bases and 5 bases, there was a span of 16 bases. CDR3 coding DNA: TGTGCCAGCAGCCGTCAACGGGGTTGGGAGACCCAGTACTTC. The encoded protein is CASSRQRGWETQYF.

V and J are TRBV7-9 and TRBJ1-2; D perhaps matches TRBD1 (5 bases). Trimming left V 3 bases short and J 5 bases short, with 10 bases between. CDR3 length: 13 residues. Germline V gives CDR1 SEHNR, CDR2 FQNEAQ (reference sequence). CDR3 region: CASSFGAGYGYTF. The CDR3 DNA reads as TGTGCCAGCAGCTTCGGGGCGGGGTATGGCTACACCTTC.

The chain carries TRBV28 and TRBJ1-2, with TRBD1 matching over 7 bases. This CDR3 is built from 16 residues. The junction had 6 bases not matched to a gene; V was cut back by 0 bases and J by 2 bases. Germline CDR1 MDHEN, CDR2 SYDVKM. The DNA for the CDR3 is TGTGCCAGCAGTTTATGGCACAGGGGCCAAAACTATGGCTACACCTTC. Its protein is CASSLWHRGQNYGYTF.

J is TRBJ2-5 and V is TRBV9, with D tentatively TRBD2 (7 bases). The CDR3 has 15 residues. The germline gives CDR1 SGDLS, CDR2 YYNGEE. V lost 2 bases and J 1 base, leaving 12 bases between the germline ends. DNA for the CDR3: TGTGCCAGCAGCGTGGGGGGGCTTCTCCAAGAGACCCAGTACTTC. It translates to CASSVGGLLQETQYF.